A single sample gave rise to the 17 T cell receptor beta chains below, sequenced in a study of CD8+CD57+ T cells in acquired aplastic anemia (dated by TCRdb to the late 2010s). The patients picked for sequencing were ones in whom flow cytometry had shown an expansion of CD8+CD57+ cells. TCRdb lists the instrument as Illumina HiSeq 2000. Genomic DNA was used as template for profiling of TCR beta VDJ combinations and CDR3 sequences. TCRdb took the public reads, trimmed them with fastp at Q25, ran MiXCR for clone calling and kept in-frame beta chains. Rows with one shared CDR3 protein collapse into an entry with the most common genes and DNA. This sample lists approximately 150,000 distinct CDR3 sequences; around 48% were detected once. The ten largest make up 1.1% of the sample. Sequenced sample: sorted CD4+, CD8+, or CD8+CD57+ T cells (not recorded which) from PBMCs. Receptors originate from a human donor with aplastic anemia.

This clonotype appeared a few times. A read error is possible here, since a much larger clone lies one base away. This sequence joins TRBV12-3 or TRBV12-4 and TRBJ2-5, with TRBD1 identical over 8 bases. The CDR3 contains 15 residues. The CDR3 sequence is CASSPGTGWQGTQYF. DNA for the CDR3: TGTGCCAGCAGCCCCGGGACAGGCTGGCAAGGGACCCAGTACTTC.

The chain has TRBV28 and TRBJ2-7; possible D gene TRBD2, 6 bases. The CDR3 covers 14 residues. Germline values: CDR1 MDHEN, CDR2 SYDVKM. Trimming left V 5 bases short and J 0 bases short, with 11 bases between. Here the CDR3 reads CASSRGLRSYEQYF. For the CDR3, the DNA is TGTGCCAGCAGTCGAGGACTACGCTCCTACGAGCAGTACTTC.

J is TRBJ2-3 and V is TRBV2; D not certain. This CDR3 contains 11 residues. Trimming removed 6 bases from V and 8 bases from J, with 9 bases in between. Germline lookup yields CDR1 SNHLY and CDR2 FYNNEI. As DNA, the CDR3 is TGTGCCAGCAGGTTCGAGACTACGCAGTATTTT. This sequence encodes CASRFETTQYF.

In nucleotides, the CDR3 is TGTGCCAGCAGCCAAGGTGCCGGACCACGAAATGAGCAGTTCTTC. It encodes CASSQGAGPRNEQFF. The chain uses TRBV3-1 and TRBJ2-1, with D unclear. The CDR3 length is 15 residues. In germline, CDR1 is LGHDT, CDR2 YNNKEL (reference sequence). With 1 base removed from V and 7 bases from J, the gap between germline ends came to 14 bases.

This clonotype appeared a few times. The V and J genes are TRBV5-1 and TRBJ2-3; D remains ambiguous. The V gene's germline CDR1 is SGHRS and CDR2 YFSETQ. This CDR3 spans 11 amino acids. The V end lost 5 bases, the J end lost 3 bases, and 4 bases lay between the germline ends. CDR3 amino acids: CASSMTDTQYF. CDR3 coding DNA: TGCGCCAGCAGTATGACAGATACGCAGTATTTT.

This clonotype was recorded many times. The chain employs TRBV20-1 and TRBJ2-1; the match to TRBD2 covers 8 bases. The CDR3 is 15 residues long. CDR1 and CDR2 (germline): DFQATT, SNEGSKA (reference sequence). Losses at the gene ends were 3 bases for V and 3 bases for J; bases not matched to a gene: 7. The CDR3 sequence is CSARPLAGNYNEQFF. The DNA of the CDR3 is TGCAGTGCTAGGCCGCTAGCGGGTAACTACAATGAGCAGTTCTTC.

The rearrangement joins TRBV13 to TRBJ2-7; D remains ambiguous. Germline V gene sequence: CDR1 PRHDT, CDR2 FYEKMQ (reference sequence). The V end lost 0 bases, the J end lost 2 bases, and 8 bases lay between the germline ends. The CDR3 runs 14 residues. The CDR3 coding sequence is TGTGCCAGCAGCTTAGGGGAAGGGCCCTACGAGCAGTACTTC. Its translation: CASSLGEGPYEQYF.

At least ten counts were recorded for this clonotype. J is TRBJ2-7 and V is TRBV4-3; a weak D match, TRBD1 (5 bases). The CDR3 totals 14 residues. Germline CDR1 is LGHNA and CDR2 is YSLEER. With 4 bases removed from V and 1 base from J, the gap between germline ends came to 11 bases. The CDR3 sequence: CASSPGHASYEQYF. In DNA form, the CDR3 reads TGCGCCAGCAGCCCCGGACACGCTTCCTACGAGCAGTACTTC.

The chain is built from TRBV5-8 and TRBJ1-6; maybe TRBD1 (6 bases). This CDR3 spans 15 amino acids. V lost 4 bases and J 13 bases, leaving 21 bases between the germline ends. Germline CDR1 and CDR2: SGHTS and YDEGEE. CDR3 sequence reads: CASSPGQYPDGPLHF. In DNA form, the CDR3 reads TGTGCCAGCAGCCCCGGACAGTACCCAGACGGGCCCCTCCACTTT.

This clonotype was counted at least ten times. This chain links TRBV19 with TRBJ2-1; 9 nucleotides agree with TRBD2. Germline lookup yields CDR1 LNHDA and CDR2 SQIVND (reference sequence). This CDR3 is built from 15 residues. The J segment lost 7 bases and the V segment lost 10 bases, leaving 14 bases of the junction unmatched. The chain's CDR3 is CATYPGAGGLNEQFF. The CDR3 DNA follows: TGTGCCACCTACCCCGGTGCGGGGGGGCTTAATGAGCAGTTCTTC.

This clonotype was picked up many times. The V and J genes are TRBV19 and TRBJ2-7, with D unclear. CDR3 length equals 15 residues. With 7 bases removed from V and 1 base from J, the gap between germline ends came to 17 bases. Germline V CDR1 and CDR2: LNHDA, SQIVND (reference sequence). CDR3 sequence: CASTPTDGPSYEQYF. CDR3 coding DNA: TGTGCCAGTACTCCCACGGACGGCCCTTCCTACGAGCAGTACTTC. The full variable domain, rest sourced from reference TRBV19 and TRBJ2-7, is DGGITQSPKYLFRKEGQNVTLSCEQNLNHDAMYWYRQDPGQGLRLIYYSQIVNDFQKGDIAEGYSVSREKKESFPLTVTSAQKNPTAFYLCASTPTDGPSYEQYFGPGTRLTVT.

This chain joins TRBV2 and TRBJ2-1; 11 positions agree with TRBD1. Germline loops: CDR1 SNHLY, CDR2 FYNNEI. The CDR3 covers 14 residues. The CDR3 here is CASLRTGGNNEQFF. CDR3 sequence (DNA): TGTGCTAGCCTCCGGACAGGGGGCAACAATGAGCAGTTCTTC.

A note on this clonotype: This may come from a read error, since a much larger clone is one base off. The chain is built from TRBV6-1 and TRBJ1-5, with D maybe TRBD1 (5 bases). This CDR3 has 13 residues. Trimming shortened V by 11 bases and J by 7 bases, and 18 bases separated the two germline ends. The germline gives CDR1 MNHNS, CDR2 SASEGT. Here the CDR3 DNA reads TGTGCCGGGGCGACAGCGTTGGACCAGCCCCAGCATTTT. This gives the protein CAGATALDQPQHF.

The J gene is TRBJ2-2, the V gene TRBV15; weak D call: TRBD1 (5 bases). Germline loops: CDR1 LNHNV, CDR2 YYDKDF (reference sequence). V was cut by 3 bases and J by 6 bases, with 8 bases left in between. The CDR3 totals 13 residues. CDR3 loop: CATSRDTPGELFF. CDR3 nucleotide sequence: TGTGCCACCAGCAGGGACACACCCGGGGAGCTGTTTTTT. Full variable domain (rest looked up from reference TRBV15 and TRBJ2-2): DAMVIQNPRYQVTQFGKPVTLSCSQTLNHNVMYWYQQKSSQAPKLLFHYYDKDFNNEADTPDNFQSRRPNTSFCFLDIRSPGLGDTAMYLCATSRDTPGELFFGEGSRLTVL.

This clonotype was counted at least ten times. The chain carries TRBV7-9 and TRBJ1-2, with D unresolved. CDR1 and CDR2 from the germline V gene are SEHNR and FQNEAQ (reference sequence). The CDR3 spans 13 residues. Trimming took 1 base from V and 6 from J, leaving 9 bases between them. Written as DNA, the CDR3 is TGTGCCAGCAGCTTAGGCTCGTTCGATGGCTACACCTTC. It is translated as CASSLGSFDGYTF.

This clonotype was recorded at least ten times. The chain recombines TRBV7-3 with TRBJ2-3; D is perhaps TRBD1 or TRBD2 (6 bases each). The CDR3 is 14 residues long. Germline V gives CDR1 SGHTA, CDR2 FQGTGA. Deletions cut 3 bases from V and 3 bases from J, with 10 bases between. CDR3 nucleotide sequence: TGTGCCAGCAGCTTCGGGGGCGAGACAGATACGCAGTATTTT. Translated, it gives CASSFGGETDTQYF.

The genes are TRBV19 and TRBJ2-2; 11 bases line up with TRBD1. Germline trimming cut 6 bases from V and 1 base from J; bases unmatched to any gene: 7. CDR1 is LNHDA and CDR2 is SQIVND in the germline V gene (reference sequence). This CDR3 has 17 amino acids. Here the CDR3 DNA reads TGTGCCAGTAGGGACAGGGGGCGCGAGGGGAACACCGGGGAGCTGTTTTTT. Its protein is CASRDRGREGNTGELFF. Variable domain in full (rest from reference TRBV19 and TRBJ2-2): DGGITQSPKYLFRKEGQNVTLSCEQNLNHDAMYWYRQDPGQGLRLIYYSQIVNDFQKGDIAEGYSVSREKKESFPLTVTSAQKNPTAFYLCASRDRGREGNTGELFFGEGSRLTVL.